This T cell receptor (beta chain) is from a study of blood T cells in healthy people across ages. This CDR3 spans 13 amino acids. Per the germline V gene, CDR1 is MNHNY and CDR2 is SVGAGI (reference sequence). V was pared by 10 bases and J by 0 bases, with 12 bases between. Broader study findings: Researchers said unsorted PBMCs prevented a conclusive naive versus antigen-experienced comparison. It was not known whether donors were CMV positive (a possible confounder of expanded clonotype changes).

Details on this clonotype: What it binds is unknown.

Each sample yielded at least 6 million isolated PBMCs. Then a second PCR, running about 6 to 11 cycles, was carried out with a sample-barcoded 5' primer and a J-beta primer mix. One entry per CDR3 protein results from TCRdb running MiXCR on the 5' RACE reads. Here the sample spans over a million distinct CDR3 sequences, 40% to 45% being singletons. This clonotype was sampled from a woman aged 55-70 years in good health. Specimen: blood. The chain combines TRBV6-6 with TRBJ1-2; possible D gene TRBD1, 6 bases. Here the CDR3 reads CANRDTANYGYTF. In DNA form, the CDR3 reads TGTGCCAACAGGGACACGGCTAACTATGGCTACACCTTC.